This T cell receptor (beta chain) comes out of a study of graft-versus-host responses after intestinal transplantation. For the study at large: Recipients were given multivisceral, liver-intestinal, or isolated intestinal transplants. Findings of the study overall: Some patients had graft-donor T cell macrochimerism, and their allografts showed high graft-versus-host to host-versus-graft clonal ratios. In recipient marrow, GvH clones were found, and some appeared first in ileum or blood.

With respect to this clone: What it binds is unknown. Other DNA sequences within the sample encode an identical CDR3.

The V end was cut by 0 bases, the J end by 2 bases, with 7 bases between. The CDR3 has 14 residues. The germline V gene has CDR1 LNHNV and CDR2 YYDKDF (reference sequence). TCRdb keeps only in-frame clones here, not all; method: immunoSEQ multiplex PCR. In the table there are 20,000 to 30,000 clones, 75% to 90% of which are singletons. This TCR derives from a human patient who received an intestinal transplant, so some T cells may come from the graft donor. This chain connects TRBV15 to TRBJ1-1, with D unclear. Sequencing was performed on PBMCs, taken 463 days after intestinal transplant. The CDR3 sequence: CATSREAGNTEAFF. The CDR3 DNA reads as TGTGCCACCAGCAGAGAGGCAGGTAACACTGAAGCTTTCTTT.